These T cell receptor beta chains were read from a single sample in a study of blood T cells in healthy people across ages. Using its own MiXCR run on the 5' RACE reads, TCRdb lists one record per CDR3 protein. Of roughly 900,000 distinct CDR3 sequences detected, 48% appear once; the ten largest clones hold 10% to 15%. Sequencing was done on a sample of blood. These receptors were collected from a young man in good health. The CDR3 runs from the conserved cysteine through the conserved F or W. Each record gives: V gene, D gene, J gene, clone size, CDR3 DNA, CDR3 protein. A D gene is named only where the DNA matches it firmly. Size values are once, few and many counts, or a class for expanded clones, and some rows have none.

TRBV7-9	NA	TRBJ2-3	NA	TGTGCCAGCAGCCTCGGGGTCCTAGATACGCAGTATTTT	CASSLGVLDTQYF
TRBV20-1	NA	TRBJ1-5	NA	TGCAGTGCTAGTGGTTTTCAGCCCCAGCATTTT	CSASGFQPQHF
TRBV9	TRBD1	TRBJ1-2	NA	TGTGCCAGCAGCCCTCATAGAGGGGGCCTCCTCTATGGCTACACCTTC	CASSPHRGGLLYGYTF
TRBV20-1	NA	TRBJ1-4	NA	TGCAGTGCTAGAGATCGGGTTCTGGGACCTAATGAAAAACTGTTTTTT	CSARDRVLGPNEKLFF
TRBV10-3	TRBD1	TRBJ2-5	once	TGTGCCATCACAGGGGGCGCGGGTGGTGAGCAGTACTTC	CAITGGAGGEQYF
TRBV7-3	NA	TRBJ2-1	few	TGTGCCAGCAGCCTCTTAGGGTTTCGGCCGGGCGCTGGGGCGAATGAGCAGTTCTTC	CASSLLGFRPGAGANEQFF
TRBV4-1	TRBD2	TRBJ2-5	few	TGCGCCAGCAGCCAACTTCGTCGTGAGCGGGGTAAAGAGACCCAGTACTTC	CASSQLRRERGKETQYF
TRBV30	TRBD1	TRBJ1-2	NA	TGTGCAGAGGACAGGTCTAACTATGGCTACACCTTC	CAEDRSNYGYTF
TRBV20-1	NA	TRBJ2-7	NA	TGCAGTGCTCCACGAACGTGCGAGCAGTACTTC	CSAPRTCEQYF
TRBV6-5	TRBD1	TRBJ2-3	few	TGTGCCAGCAGTTACCGGGACAGACGCACAGATACGCAGTATTTT	CASSYRDRRTDTQYF
TRBV7-2	TRBD2	TRBJ2-5	NA	TGTGCCAGCAGCTTAGGCGGGGGGACCCAGTACTTC	CASSLGGGTQYF
TRBV20-1	TRBD2	TRBJ2-7	NA	TGCAGTGCTAGAGATAAAGGGACTAGCGTGACCTACGAGCAGTACTTC	CSARDKGTSVTYEQYF